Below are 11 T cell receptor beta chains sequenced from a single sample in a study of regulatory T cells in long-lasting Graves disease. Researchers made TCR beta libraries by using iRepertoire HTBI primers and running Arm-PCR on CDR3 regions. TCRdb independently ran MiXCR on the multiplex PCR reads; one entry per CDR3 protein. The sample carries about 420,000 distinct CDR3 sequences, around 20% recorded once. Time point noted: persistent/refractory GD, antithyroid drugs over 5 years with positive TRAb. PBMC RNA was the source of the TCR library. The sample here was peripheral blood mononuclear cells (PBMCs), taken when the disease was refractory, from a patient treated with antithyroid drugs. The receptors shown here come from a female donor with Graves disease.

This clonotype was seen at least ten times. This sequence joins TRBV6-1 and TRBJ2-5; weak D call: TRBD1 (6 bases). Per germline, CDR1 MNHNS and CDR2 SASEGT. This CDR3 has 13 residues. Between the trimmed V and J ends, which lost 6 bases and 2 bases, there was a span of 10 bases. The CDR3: CASSSTGQETQYF. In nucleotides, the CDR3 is TGTGCCAGCAGCTCGACAGGACAAGAGACCCAGTACTTC.

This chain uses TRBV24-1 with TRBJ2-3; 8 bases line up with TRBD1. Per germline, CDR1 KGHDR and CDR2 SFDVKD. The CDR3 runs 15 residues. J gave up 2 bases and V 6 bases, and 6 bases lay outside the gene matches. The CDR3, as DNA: TGTGCCACCAGTAAGACAGGGGACCACACAGATACGCAGTATTTT. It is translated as CATSKTGDHTDTQYF.

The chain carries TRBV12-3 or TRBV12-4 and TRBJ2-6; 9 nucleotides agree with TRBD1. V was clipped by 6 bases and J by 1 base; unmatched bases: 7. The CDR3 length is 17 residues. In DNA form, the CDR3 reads TGTGCCAGCAGCCTGGGACAGGGTTTTTCTGGGGCCAACGTCCTGACTTTC. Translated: CASSLGQGFSGANVLTF.

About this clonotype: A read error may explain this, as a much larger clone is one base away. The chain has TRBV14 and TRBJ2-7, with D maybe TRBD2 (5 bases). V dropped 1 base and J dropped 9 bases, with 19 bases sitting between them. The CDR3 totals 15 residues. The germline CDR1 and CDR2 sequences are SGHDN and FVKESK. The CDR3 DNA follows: TGTGCCAGCAGCCAAGGTATCAGACGGGGTATGACGCAGTACTTC. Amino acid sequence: CASSQGIRRGMTQYF.

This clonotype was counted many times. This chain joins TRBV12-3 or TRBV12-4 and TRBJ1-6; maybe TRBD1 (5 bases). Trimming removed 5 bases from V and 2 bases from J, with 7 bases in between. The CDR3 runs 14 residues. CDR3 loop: CASSGAAYNSPLHF. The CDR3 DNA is TGTGCCAGCAGTGGGGCAGCCTATAATTCACCCCTCCACTTT.

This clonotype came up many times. In nucleotides, the CDR3 is TGCGCCAGCAGCTTGGAGGGCCGCAGCTATGGCTACACCTTC. The encoded protein is CASSLEGRSYGYTF. The rearrangement links TRBV5-1 to TRBJ1-2; D is uncertain. Trimming pared 0 bases from V and 4 bases from J, leaving 10 bases between. This CDR3 region has 14 residues. Germline CDR1 is SGHRS and CDR2 is YFSETQ.

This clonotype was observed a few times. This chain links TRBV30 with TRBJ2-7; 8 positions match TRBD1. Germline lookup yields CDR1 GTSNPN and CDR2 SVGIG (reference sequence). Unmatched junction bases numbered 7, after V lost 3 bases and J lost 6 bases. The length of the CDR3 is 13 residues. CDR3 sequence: CAWSLTGVSEQYF. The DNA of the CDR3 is TGTGCCTGGAGCTTGACAGGGGTTTCCGAGCAGTACTTC. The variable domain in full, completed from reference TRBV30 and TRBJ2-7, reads SQTIHQWPATLVQPVGSPLSLECTVEGTSNPNLYWYRQAAGRGLQLLFYSVGIGQISSEVPQNLSASRPQDRQFILSSKKLLLSDSGFYLCAWSLTGVSEQYFGPGTRLTVT.

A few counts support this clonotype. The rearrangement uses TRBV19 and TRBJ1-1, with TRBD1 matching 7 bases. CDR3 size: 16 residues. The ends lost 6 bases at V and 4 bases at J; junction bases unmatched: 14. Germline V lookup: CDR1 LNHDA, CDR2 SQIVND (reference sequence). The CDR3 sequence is CASSYVGGGEITEAFF. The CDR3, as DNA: TGTGCCAGTAGCTACGTAGGGGGCGGGGAGATCACTGAAGCTTTCTTT.

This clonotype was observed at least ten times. CDR3 region: CASSPGQGLGTEAFF. DNA of the CDR3: TGTGCCAGCAGTCCGGGACAGGGGTTGGGGACGGAAGCTTTCTTT. The chain employs TRBV2 and TRBJ1-1; 10 bases line up with TRBD1. Trimming removed 5 bases from V and 8 bases from J; junction bases left unmatched: 11. Germline CDR1 is SNHLY and CDR2 is FYNNEI. The CDR3 has 15 residues.

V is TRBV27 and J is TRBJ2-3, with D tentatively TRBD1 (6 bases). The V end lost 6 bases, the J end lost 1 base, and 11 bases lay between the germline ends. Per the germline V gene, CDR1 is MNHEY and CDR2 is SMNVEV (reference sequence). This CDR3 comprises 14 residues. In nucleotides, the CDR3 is TGTGCCAGCAGCCCACAGGGTGGCACAGATACGCAGTATTTT. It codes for CASSPQGGTDTQYF.

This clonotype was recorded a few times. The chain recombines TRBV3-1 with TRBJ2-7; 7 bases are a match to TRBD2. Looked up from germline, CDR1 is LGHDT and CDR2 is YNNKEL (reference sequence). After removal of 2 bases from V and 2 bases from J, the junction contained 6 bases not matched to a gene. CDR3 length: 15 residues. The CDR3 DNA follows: TGTGCCAGCAGCCAACCACTGGCGGGGGCCTACGAGCAGTACTTC. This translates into CASSQPLAGAYEQYF.